A single sample is the source of the 10 T cell receptor beta chains below, sequenced in a study of CD8+CD57+ T cells in acquired aplastic anemia. TCR beta VDJ and CDR3 were profiled, and genomic DNA was the template. One entry per CDR3 protein, called by TCRdb with MiXCR from the reads. Of hundreds of thousands of distinct CDR3 sequences detected, 45% to 50% appear once; the ten largest clones hold roughly 8%. Patients chosen for sequencing had CD8+CD57+ cells that had expanded, as shown by flow cytometry. The source material was sorted CD4+, CD8+, or CD8+CD57+ T cells (not recorded which) from PBMCs. The receptors originated from a human donor with aplastic anemia.

This sequence joins TRBV20-1 and TRBJ2-1; tentatively, D is TRBD1 (5 bases). CDR3 length: 11 amino acids. Per the germline V gene, CDR1 is DFQATT and CDR2 is SNEGSKA (reference sequence). Trimming removed 6 bases from V and 7 bases from J, with 10 bases in between. The CDR3 DNA sequence: TGCAGTGCCTCGGACATTAATGAGCAGTTCTTC. It is translated as CSASDINEQFF.

The chain combines TRBV10-2 with TRBJ1-4, with no clear D. The V end was cut by 6 bases, the J end by 6 bases, with 11 bases between. CDR3 length: 13 amino acids. Per germline, CDR1 WSHSY and CDR2 SAAADI. CDR3 bases: TGCGCCAGCAGGTCGGGGATGGATGAAAAACTGTTTTTT. Amino acids: CASRSGMDEKLFF.

There are many counts of this clonotype. A junction boundary mismatches the germline segment, possibly from a read error. The chain has TRBV6-1 and TRBJ1-2; D might be TRBD1 (6 bases). Germline CDR1 reads MNHNS; CDR2 reads SASEGT. CDR3 length: 13 amino acids. This chain's CDR3 is CASSEGTVDAGSF. The CDR3 DNA follows: TGTGCCAGCAGTGAAGGGACAGTCGACGCGGGGAGCTTC.

Details on this clonotype: The CDR3 does not close with the conserved phenylalanine or tryptophan, likely indicating a read error. The rearrangement links TRBV24-1 to TRBJ1-1; D not certain. The germline V gene has CDR1 KGHDR and CDR2 SFDVKD. The CDR3 consists of 13 residues. V was clipped by 5 bases and J by 4 bases, with 10 bases between them. For the CDR3, the DNA is TGTGCCACCAGTGCCCAGAGGAGCACTGAAGCTTTCCTT. Translating gives CATSAQRSTEAFL.

The J gene is TRBJ2-2, the V gene TRBV19; 11 bases are a match to TRBD1. CDR3 length: 13 amino acids. The germline CDR1 and CDR2 sequences are LNHDA and SQIVND (reference sequence). V trimming: 11 bases; J trimming: 9 bases; junction bases outside the gene matches: 8. The CDR3 DNA follows: TGTGCCGCCTCGGACAGGGGGCGACGGGAGCTGTTTTTT. Amino acid sequence: CAASDRGRRELFF.

The rearrangement uses TRBV19 and TRBJ1-1, with 7 bases that match TRBD1. V was clipped by 8 bases and J by 5 bases; unmatched bases: 14. The CDR3 totals 15 residues. From germline, CDR1 is LNHDA and CDR2 SQIVND (reference sequence). CDR3 nucleotide sequence: TGTGCCAGTTGGTCCGAGGACAGGAGAGTAACTGAAGCTTTCTTT. It specifies CASWSEDRRVTEAFF.

This sequence joins TRBV6-6 and TRBJ2-2; D is unclear. Germline-derived CDR1 and CDR2 are MNHNY and SVGAGI (reference sequence). Trimming took off 6 bases at V and 5 bases at J, with 16 bases between the two ends. The CDR3 consists of 15 residues. This CDR3 is CASRIVGIGTGELFF. CDR3 coding DNA: TGTGCCAGCAGAATAGTGGGAATCGGGACCGGGGAGCTGTTTTTT.

The chain combines TRBV25-1 with TRBJ2-3; D is undetermined. Germline values: CDR1 MGHDK, CDR2 SYGVNS. The ends were cut back, 4 bases at V and 2 bases at J, with 10 bases in the middle. CDR3 length equals 14 residues. The CDR3 DNA reads as TGTGCCAGCAGTGTCGGACCAATCACAGATACGCAGTATTTT. This gives the protein CASSVGPITDTQYF.

This clonotype appeared many times. The CDR3 region has the DNA TGCAGTGCTAGCTTGGCGGGTACCGACGAGCAGTACTTC. Translated: CSASLAGTDEQYF. The rearrangement joins TRBV20-1 to TRBJ2-7; D possibly corresponds to TRBD2 (5 bases). This CDR3 has 13 residues. Trimming cost V 3 bases and J 5 bases, with 14 bases left between them. From germline, CDR1 is DFQATT and CDR2 SNEGSKA (reference sequence).

CDR3 amino acids: CASVSTGAGSGNTIYF. The CDR3 coding sequence is TGTGCCAGCGTCTCGACAGGGGCTGGCTCTGGAAACACCATATATTTT. The rearrangement joins TRBV2 to TRBJ1-3; TRBD1 agrees at 8 bases. The CDR3 spans 16 residues. CDR1 is SNHLY, CDR2 FYNNEI, per germline. Trimming removed 8 bases from V and 0 bases from J; junction bases left unmatched: 9.